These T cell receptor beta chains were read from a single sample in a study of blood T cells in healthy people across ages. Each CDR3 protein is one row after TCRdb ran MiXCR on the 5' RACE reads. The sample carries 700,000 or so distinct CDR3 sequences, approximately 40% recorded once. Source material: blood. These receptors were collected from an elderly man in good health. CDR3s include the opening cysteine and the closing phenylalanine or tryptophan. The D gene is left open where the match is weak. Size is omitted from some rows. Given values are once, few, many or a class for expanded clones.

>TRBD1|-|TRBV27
CASSAPGQASYEQYF
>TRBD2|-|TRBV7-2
CASSSRGRGSGGPGNQYF
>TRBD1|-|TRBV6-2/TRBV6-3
CASSYSAGGITEAFF
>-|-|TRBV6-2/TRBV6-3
CASSSSSYSEQFF
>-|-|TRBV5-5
CASSSGLMNTEAFF
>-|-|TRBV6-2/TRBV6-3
CASSYPSIGRGNTGELFF
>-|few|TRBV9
CASSVQVGGLSGTGELFF
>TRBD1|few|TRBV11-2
CASSPGGLSNQPQHF
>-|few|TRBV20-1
CSARGSPGNGETQYF
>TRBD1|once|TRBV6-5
CASSYPTGANTGELFF
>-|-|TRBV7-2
CASSLTGTDTDTQYF
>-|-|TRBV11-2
CASSLMGNIQSYEQYF
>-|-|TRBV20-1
CSADNYGGYTF
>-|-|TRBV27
CASSDRRANGYTF
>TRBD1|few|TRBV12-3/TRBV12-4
CASSLRQGDLNEQFF
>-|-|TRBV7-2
CASSLDGMANQPQHF
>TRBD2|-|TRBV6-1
CASSTSAGELFF
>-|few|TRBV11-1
CASSLAEGRSYEQYF
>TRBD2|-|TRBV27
CASSFPRTSGSNNEQYF
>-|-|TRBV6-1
CASSGTLQGTYGYTF
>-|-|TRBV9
CASSTRAGSTDTQYF
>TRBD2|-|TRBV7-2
CASSLRVAGHATPSTDTQYF
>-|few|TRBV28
CASSLRADSYEQYF
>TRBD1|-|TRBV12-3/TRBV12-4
CASSPVGQAGGYTF
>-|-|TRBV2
CASSDPRDTLTQYF
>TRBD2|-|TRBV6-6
CASRTSGRSLLSPRYF
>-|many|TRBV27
CASTPGHLTGELFF